This TCR beta chain was sequenced in a study of shared clonotypes between healthy human individuals (dated by TCRdb to 2018 to 2020). For the wider study: Two women and three men aged 18 to 49 years were included in the cohort. For each donor, CD4 naive and CD4 memory were each given three plates, CD8 naive was given two plates, and CD8 memory was given one plate. To estimate repertoire size and how much clonotype sharing occurs between individuals, the study deeply sequenced the blood TCR repertoires of roughly 5 healthy adults. Different laboratories and diverse techniques were used to prepare libraries and sequence TCR repertoires, to increase sequencing depth and limit assay-specific biases. Each donor's leukapheresis produced roughly between about 0.9 and 9.5 billion PBMCs. Study-wide conclusions, independent of this receptor: Incomplete sequencing was indicated by rarefaction of sorted-subset datasets, despite the large sequencing depth. Because the study included only a small number of donors, the genetic and exposure-history diversity represented was limited. Compared with non-shared clonotypes, the clonotypes found in all four sorted-subset donors had higher generation probabilities. Pairwise subsampling indicated that sequencing depth was expected to affect the degree of clonotype sharing among donors. Approximately 5% of naive CD4, roughly 3.6% of naive CD8, around 2.3% of memory CD4, and 0.35% to 0.4% of memory CD8 clonotypes were shared across several donors. Only blood was sampled, and tissue TCR repertoires likely differ from those in blood. Naive subsets generally had larger estimated clonotype richness than memory subsets.

Using the deep immunoSEQ assay, TCR CDR3 regions were amplified from genomic DNA by multiplex PCR. Extracted genomic DNA from each cell subset was spread evenly across all wells of several immunoSEQ 96-well plates, with each plate serving as a replicate. For sorted subsets, about 200 ng genomic DNA, equal to tens of thousands of T cell genomes, was loaded into each replicate PCR. Purified libraries were quantified with a Qubit 3.0 fluorometer, sized on a Bioanalyzer 2100, and re-quantified with the KAPA Library Quantification kit. Every immunoSEQ 96-well plate was sequenced on a dedicated single-read 150-cycle Illumina NextSeq 550 flow cell. The published analysis was carried out like this. Because only junctional sequences without quality scores were contained in the immunoSEQ output, filtering matching that applied to full-length reads could not be performed. Sequences were annotated with PyIR, a Python wrapper for IgBLAST v1.9, using IMGT germline references to assign V/J genes and CDR3. Reads were removed for weak V/J assignments (E-value above 1e-6), missing CDR3, stop codons, out-of-frame junctions, or ambiguous translated residues. A V3J clonotype was defined by an identical inferred V gene, J gene, and CDR3 amino acid sequence. Percentage overlap between repertoires was computed as shared unique clonotypes divided by the size of the smaller repertoire. Repertoire richness was assessed with RTK rarefaction, the Chao1 estimator, and Recon v2.1 estimates of unobserved clonotypes. Generation probabilities were computed with OLGA for all TCRbeta clonotypes obtained by the gDNA method from several donors. TCRdb retrieved this table from immuneACCESS and kept in-frame rearrangements only. Not all clones are present; in checked studies, unresolved V genes account for under half, and no reason is known for the remainder. V, J and clone size reflect that table, while D and trimming were determined from the DNA. The sample profile shows roughly 590,000 clones; nearly 97% of them were found once. 0.11% of the sample is taken by the ten largest.

Clipping removes 5 bases from V and 0 bases from J, with 3 as the unmatched junction base count. The CDR3 has 16 amino acids, counting the end cysteine and phenylalanine. Only the CDR3 region is kept as DNA, spanning 48 bases read in frame from base 1. Based on the germline V gene, the CDR1 and CDR2 sequences are SGHVS and FQNEAQ. For the CD8 naive samples, CD45RO-negative cells were positively selected for CCR7, yielding a CD45RA+CCR7+ population from which TemRA cells were excluded. The donors were healthy, HIV-negative adults who had no recently reported acute infections or vaccinations. All donors were Caucasian adults living in Nashville, Tennessee, USA. After blood collection by leukapheresis, PBMCs were isolated using Ficoll-Histopaque density gradient centrifugation and then cryopreserved in the vapor phase of liquid nitrogen. Analytical flow cytometry was used to check the purity and quantity of every magnetically sorted T cell population. Each sorted fraction had its genomic DNA isolated and then quantified by UV absorbance on a Nanodrop 2000c.

To note about this clone: The antigen it recognizes is unknown. No per-base quality is available; no much larger clone lies one base away.

The chain is made from TRBV7-8 and TRBJ2-7, with 14 bases in between that match TRBD2. The specimen sequenced was naive CD8+ T cells sorted from blood. According to the study, the label for this sample's cell subset or site signals: CD45RA+CCR7+. The sequence was obtained from a woman under 40 in good health. CDR3 protein: CASSAGTSGSSYEQYF. The DNA reads TGTGCCAGCAGCGCCGGGACTAGCGGGAGCTCCTACGAGCAGTACTTC.